This TCR beta chain came from a study of blood T cell repertoires in COVID-19. At the level of the study: The United States, Italy and Spain were the sources of the acute and convalescent COVID-19 samples.

The CDR3 loop spans 14 amino acids. Trimming removed 8 bases at V and 0 bases at J, with 13 bases between. The germline V gene has CDR1 SGHAT and CDR2 FQNNGV. In the original analysis: Nucleated cell counts were estimated from reference gene primer amplification. Only in-frame clones appear in the TCRdb table, and some are missing; sequencing was by immunoSEQ multiplex PCR. The DNA was the basis for D and trimming; V, J and clone size are from that table. The table records about 140,000 clones, around 73% of them present only once. Input material: peripheral blood. This sequence joins TRBV11-2 and TRBJ1-1; TRBD1 is a possible D gene (6 bases). The receptor comes from a man in his 60s who had recovered from COVID-19. CDR3 sequence reads: CASLFDRMNTEAFF. Here the CDR3 DNA reads TGTGCCAGCTTATTTGACAGGATGAACACTGAAGCTTTCTTT.